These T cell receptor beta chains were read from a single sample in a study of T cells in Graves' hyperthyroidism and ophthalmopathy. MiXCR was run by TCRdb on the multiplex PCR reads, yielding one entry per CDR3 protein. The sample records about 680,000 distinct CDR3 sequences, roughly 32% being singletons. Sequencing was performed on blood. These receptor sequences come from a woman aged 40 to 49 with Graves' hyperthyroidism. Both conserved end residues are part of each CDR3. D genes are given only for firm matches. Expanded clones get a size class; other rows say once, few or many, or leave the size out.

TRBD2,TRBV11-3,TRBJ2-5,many,TGTGCCAGCAGCATCGGGACTAGCGGCCAAGAGACCCAGTACTTC,CASSIGTSGQETQYF
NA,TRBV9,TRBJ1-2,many,TGTGCCAGCCAAGGGAATCCTAGGGCCGGCTACACCTTC,CASQGNPRAGYTF
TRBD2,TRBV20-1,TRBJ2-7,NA,TGCAGTGCTAGACTTCGAGCGGGGGCCGAGCAGTACTTC,CSARLRAGAEQYF
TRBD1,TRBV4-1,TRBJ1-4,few,TGCGCCAGCAGTGACAGGGGGCGTGAAAAACTGTTTTTT,CASSDRGREKLFF
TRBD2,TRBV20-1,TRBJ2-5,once,TGCAGTGAGCGGCGGGAGGGGACCCAGTACTTC,CSERREGTQYF
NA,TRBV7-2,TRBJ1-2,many,TGTGCCAGCAGCCCTCCCGGGGGTCGGCGTGGCTACACCTTC,CASSPPGGRRGYTF
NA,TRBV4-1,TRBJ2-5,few,TGCGCCAGCAGCTGGCGGACCTTTCGCCACAGGGAAGAGACCCAGTACTTC,CASSWRTFRHREETQYF
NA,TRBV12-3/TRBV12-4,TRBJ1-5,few,TGTGCCAGCAGCCGAACCACAGGTAGCAATCAGCCCCAGCATTTT,CASSRTTGSNQPQHF
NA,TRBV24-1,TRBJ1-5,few,TGTGCCACCAGTGACCCCGGGCAGGGAGGGCGCAATCAGCCCCAGCATTTT,CATSDPGQGGRNQPQHF
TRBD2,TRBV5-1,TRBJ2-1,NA,TGCGCCAGCAGCCCAGGACTAGCTCATGAGCAGTTCTTC,CASSPGLAHEQFF
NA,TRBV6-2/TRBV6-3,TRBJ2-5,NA,TGTGCCGGTCGCGGTGGAGGAGAGACCCAGTACTTC,CAGRGGGETQYF
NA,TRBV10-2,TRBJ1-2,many,TGCGCCAGCAGTGCTACGGACATCGGAGCTAACTATGGCTACACCTTC,CASSATDIGANYGYTF
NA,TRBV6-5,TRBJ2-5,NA,TGTGCCAGCAGTTACGATCGGACAGTGAATCAAGAGACCCAGTACTTC,CASSYDRTVNQETQYF
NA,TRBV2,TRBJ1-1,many,TGTGCCAGCAGGAAAACACAGGCATCGATTGAAGCTTTCTTT,CASRKTQASIEAFF
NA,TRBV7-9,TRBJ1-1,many,TGTGCCAGCAGCTTAGAATCGAGTGAAGCTTTCTTT,CASSLESSEAFF
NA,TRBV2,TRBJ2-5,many,TGTGCCGGCAGCATCTTCGCGGCCCAAGAGACCCAGTACTTC,CAGSIFAAQETQYF
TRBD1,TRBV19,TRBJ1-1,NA,TGTGCCAGTAGTCGGACAGGGATTGGAAACACTGAAGCTTTCTTT,CASSRTGIGNTEAFF
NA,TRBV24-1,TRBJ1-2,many,TGTGCCACCTGGACGTTAAACTATGGCTACACCTTC,CATWTLNYGYTF
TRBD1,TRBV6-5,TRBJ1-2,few,TGTGCCAGCAGTTATGCTGGGACAGTCTATGGCTACACCTTC,CASSYAGTVYGYTF